Each of the 14 T cell receptor beta chains below was sequenced from the same sample in a study of shared clonotypes between healthy human individuals. The table came from immunoSEQ multiplex PCR; TCRdb's copy has only in-frame clones and leaves some out. The repertoire includes about 1,800,000 clones, just under 95% of them detected once, and 1% to 1.5% sits in the top ten. CD45RO-negative, CCR7-positively selected cells formed the naive CD8 fraction, excluding terminally differentiated effector memory CD45RA+ cells. The material sequenced was naive CD8+ T cells sorted from blood. These receptors originate from a man between 18 and 35 years old in good health.

The chain uses TRBV19 and TRBJ2-7, with 7 bases identical to TRBD2. The V gene's germline CDR1 is LNHDA and CDR2 SQIVND (reference sequence). Trimming cost V 5 bases and J 0 bases; bases outside gene matches: 7. The CDR3 covers 15 residues. The CDR3 loop is CASSDRAGTSYEQYF. Written as DNA, the CDR3 is TGTGCCAGTAGTGACCGAGCGGGGACCTCCTACGAGCAGTACTTC. Variable domain in full (rest from reference TRBV19 and TRBJ2-7): DGGITQSPKYLFRKEGQNVTLSCEQNLNHDAMYWYRQDPGQGLRLIYYSQIVNDFQKGDIAEGYSVSREKKESFPLTVTSAQKNPTAFYLCASSDRAGTSYEQYFGPGTRLTVT.

CDR3 loop: CASSTTGISNQPQHF. Written as DNA, the CDR3 is TGTGCCAGTAGCACGACAGGAATTAGCAATCAGCCCCAGCATTTT. V is TRBV19 and J is TRBJ1-5; a weak D match, TRBD1 (6 bases). The CDR3 runs 15 residues. Trimming shortened V by 6 bases and J by 0 bases, and 12 bases separated the two germline ends. Germline-derived CDR1 and CDR2 are LNHDA and SQIVND (reference sequence).

The chain links TRBV14 to TRBJ2-7, with D possibly TRBD2 on 5 matching bases. Germline loops: CDR1 SGHDN, CDR2 FVKESK. V shed 1 base and J shed 3 bases, with 16 bases lying between them. This CDR3 comprises 16 residues. CDR3 nucleotide sequence: TGTGCCAGCAGCCAAGGCTCTAGCCATGCCAGCTACGAGCAGTACTTC. It specifies CASSQGSSHASYEQYF. Combining the CDR3 with reference TRBV14 and TRBJ2-7 gives the whole variable domain EAGVTQFPSHSVIEKGQTVTLRCDPISGHDNLYWYRRVMGKEIKFLLHFVKESKQDESGMPNNRFLAERTGGTYSTLKVQPAELEDSGVYFCASSQGSSHASYEQYFGPGTRLTVT.

V gene TRBV18 combines with J gene TRBJ2-3; D call uncertain. The CDR3 totals 12 residues. Trimming removed 2 bases at V and 5 bases at J, with 5 bases between. Germline V gene sequence: CDR1 KGHSH, CDR2 LQKENI. CDR3 in amino acids: CASSPVQDTQYF. The CDR3 DNA follows: TGTGCCAGCTCACCAGTACAAGATACGCAGTATTTT.

This chain links TRBV18 with TRBJ1-3; D gene uncertain. Looked up from germline, CDR1 is KGHSH and CDR2 is LQKENI. The CDR3 loop spans 14 amino acids. V lost 0 bases, J lost 3 bases, and 6 bases lay in between. CDR3 DNA: TGTGCCAGCTCACCACCGGCGGGTGGAAACACCATATATTTT. This gives the protein CASSPPAGGNTIYF.

The V gene is TRBV5-5, the J gene TRBJ1-1; 7 bases map to TRBD1. Trimming cost V 7 bases and J 6 bases; bases outside gene matches: 9. Germline CDR1 and CDR2: SGHKS and YYEKEE (reference sequence). The CDR3 covers 13 residues. The CDR3 protein is CASVGQEFPEAFF. The CDR3 DNA is TGTGCCAGCGTAGGACAGGAGTTTCCTGAAGCTTTCTTT.

The rearrangement links TRBV9 to TRBJ2-7; D ambiguous. Germline lookup yields CDR1 SGDLS and CDR2 YYNGEE. Trimming shortened V by 3 bases and J by 3 bases, and 10 bases separated the two germline ends. The CDR3 has 13 amino acids. The CDR3 is CASSASDGYEQYF. CDR3 in DNA: TGTGCCAGCAGCGCCTCTGATGGCTACGAGCAGTACTTC.

The rearrangement joins TRBV4-2 to TRBJ2-2; D is possibly TRBD2 (6 bases). CDR3 length equals 17 residues. Trimming shortened V by 3 bases and J by 3 bases, and 17 bases separated the two germline ends. The germline gives CDR1 LGHNA, CDR2 YNFKEQ. This CDR3 is CASSHTPGLSYTGELFF. CDR3 in DNA: TGTGCCAGCAGCCATACCCCGGGACTCTCGTACACCGGGGAGCTGTTTTTT.

The gene calls are TRBV18 and TRBJ2-7; the D gene is possibly TRBD1 (6 bases). The CDR3 extends over 14 amino acids. V was shortened by 3 bases and J by 3 bases, with 12 bases between the two germline ends. Germline CDR1 reads KGHSH; CDR2 reads LQKENI. CDR3 in DNA: TGTGCCAGCTCACCGGGGGCAGGACTCTACGAGCAGTACTTC. This encodes CASSPGAGLYEQYF.

This chain joins TRBV15 and TRBJ2-2; D is ambiguous. V lost 0 bases and J lost 1, with 12 bases in between. The CDR3 covers 17 residues. The germline gives CDR1 LNHNV, CDR2 YYDKDF (reference sequence). The CDR3 sequence: CATSRDMSLQNTGELFF. Here the CDR3 DNA reads TGTGCCACCAGCAGAGATATGAGCCTTCAGAACACCGGGGAGCTGTTTTTT.

The chain combines TRBV27 with TRBJ2-1; D not certain. Trimming left V 5 bases short and J 9 bases short, with 20 bases between. The V gene's germline CDR1 is MNHEY and CDR2 SMNVEV (reference sequence). The CDR3 sequence is 15 residues long. The CDR3, as DNA: TGTGCCAGCAGTGAACTTGGGATAGTTAATTCTGAGCAGTTCTTC. Its protein is CASSELGIVNSEQFF.

This clone was seen only once. This chain connects TRBV5-4 to TRBJ2-7; 7 bases are a match to TRBD2. Germline assignment: CDR1 SGHNT and CDR2 YYREEE (reference sequence). The CDR3 length is 14 residues. V trimming: 0 bases; J trimming: 5 bases; junction bases outside the gene matches: 5. This CDR3 reads CASSLVGDYHEQYF. CDR3 sequence (DNA): TGTGCCAGCAGCTTGGTAGGGGACTACCACGAGCAGTACTTC.

Concerning this clone: The sample contains more than one DNA sequence encoding this CDR3. The rearrangement links TRBV6-5 to TRBJ2-7; 7 bases map to TRBD2. In germline, CDR1 is MNHEY, CDR2 SVGAGI. The CDR3 contains 14 residues. Trimming at V came to 3 bases and at J to 1 base, leaving 3 bases not matched to a gene. DNA of the CDR3: TGTGCCAGCAGTTATGCGGGAGCGTCCTACGAGCAGTACTTC. Amino acids: CASSYAGASYEQYF.

As to this clone: Other nucleotide sequences in the sample specify the same CDR3. This chain joins TRBV7-6 and TRBJ2-3; 7 nucleotides match TRBD1. With 1 base clipped from V and 3 bases from J, the junction kept 4 bases outside the gene matches. The CDR3 has 15 residues. The germline V gene encodes CDR1 SGHVS and CDR2 FNYEAQ. The CDR3 DNA sequence: TGTGCCAGCAGCTTAGAGGCAGGGGGTACAGATACGCAGTATTTT. Encoded protein: CASSLEAGGTDTQYF.